Following are 32 T cell receptor beta chains from one sample sequenced in a study of regulatory T cells in long-lasting Graves disease. Investigators prepared the TCR beta libraries by applying iRepertoire HTBI primers and Arm-PCR of CDR3 regions. TCRdb processed the multiplex PCR reads anew with MiXCR; each CDR3 protein has one entry. The table has about 400,000 distinct CDR3 sequences, around a sixth seen once; the top ten hold about 24%. Time point indicated: newly diagnosed GD, antithyroid drugs for less than 3 months. Preparation of the TCR library used RNA extracted from PBMCs. Specimen: peripheral blood mononuclear cells (PBMCs), collected at new diagnosis, from a patient treated with antithyroid drugs. The receptors were sampled from a female donor with Graves disease.

The sample holds many counts of this clonotype. The CDR3 loop is CASSRGVLYNEQFF. The CDR3 region has the DNA TGTGCCAGCAGCCGCGGGGTGCTCTACAATGAGCAGTTCTTC. This chain joins TRBV3-1 and TRBJ2-1; weak D call: TRBD2 (6 bases). This CDR3 is built from 14 residues. V lost 4 bases, J lost 3 bases, and 10 bases lay in between. CDR1 and CDR2 from the germline V gene are LGHDT and YNNKEL (reference sequence).

The chain joins TRBV7-9 to TRBJ2-7; D is uncertain. Trimming stripped 1 base from V and 10 bases from J, with 14 bases between. This CDR3 has 13 amino acids. Germline CDR1 SEHNR, CDR2 FQNEAQ (reference sequence). The CDR3 DNA is TGTGCCAGCAGCTTAGATGTTACCTACTCTCAGTACTTC. Residues: CASSLDVTYSQYF.

The chain uses TRBV19 and TRBJ2-7; 8 bases map to TRBD1. V was clipped by 1 base and J by 5 bases; unmatched bases: 7. The CDR3 extends over 15 amino acids. CDR1 is LNHDA, CDR2 SQIVND, per germline (reference sequence). The CDR3 here is CASSIAQGAFHEQYF. For the CDR3, the DNA is TGTGCCAGTAGTATAGCCCAGGGGGCTTTCCACGAGCAGTACTTC.

In its sample, this clonotype was seen many times. V gene TRBV7-2 combines with J gene TRBJ2-5; perhaps TRBD1 as D (6 bases). With 3 bases removed from V and 4 bases from J, the gap between germline ends came to 15 bases. The CDR3 is 15 residues long. Germline CDR1 is SGHTA and CDR2 is FQGNSA. CDR3 nucleotides: TGTGCCAGCAGCTTCCGACCAGGGGTTGTAGAGACCCAGTACTTC. It codes for CASSFRPGVVETQYF.

This chain joins TRBV10-3 and TRBJ1-5; TRBD1 agrees at 7 bases. The germline CDR1 and CDR2 sequences are ENHRY and SYGVKD. CDR3 size: 12 residues. J lost 7 bases, V lost 3 bases, and 0 bases had no gene match. The CDR3 DNA is TGTGCCATCAGTGACAGGGGGCAGCCCCAGCATTTT. Protein product: CAISDRGQPQHF.

This clonotype has only a few counts. The rearrangement links TRBV7-9 to TRBJ1-1, with a possible D match to TRBD1 (5 bases). Germline V gene data show CDR1 as SEHNR and CDR2 as FQNEAQ (reference sequence). The V and J ends lost 10 bases and 8 bases respectively, with 11 bases between them. The CDR3 spans 10 residues. The CDR3 region is CAIGTEEAFF. Written as DNA, the CDR3 is TGTGCCATAGGGACCGAGGAAGCTTTCTTT.

This chain links TRBV30 with TRBJ2-2, with D hard to call. In germline, CDR1 is GTSNPN, CDR2 SVGIG (reference sequence). V gave up 1 base and J gave up 6 bases, with 9 bases separating them. CDR3 length: 13 amino acids. In nucleotides, the CDR3 is TGTGCCTGGAGTGAAGGAACGGCCGGGGAGCTGTTTTTT. Translating it yields CAWSEGTAGELFF.

This clonotype came up a few times. The chain couples TRBV4-3 to TRBJ2-1, with TRBD1 identical over 7 bases. Trimming took 6 bases from V and 0 from J; bases not matched to a gene: 5. CDR3 length equals 15 residues. The germline V gene encodes CDR1 LGHNA and CDR2 YSLEER. In DNA, the CDR3 is TGCGCCAGCAGTCCGACAGGGACCTCCTACAATGAGCAGTTCTTC. Its protein is CASSPTGTSYNEQFF.

V is TRBV19 and J is TRBJ1-1; 8 bases align to TRBD1. V gave up 5 bases and J gave up 0 bases; unmatched junction bases: 2. This CDR3 has 14 residues. Germline loops: CDR1 LNHDA, CDR2 SQIVND (reference sequence). For the CDR3, the DNA is TGTGCCAGTAGTCGGGACAGGTTGAACACTGAAGCTTTCTTT. It translates to CASSRDRLNTEAFF. Combining the CDR3 with reference TRBV19 and TRBJ1-1 gives the whole variable domain DGGITQSPKYLFRKEGQNVTLSCEQNLNHDAMYWYRQDPGQGLRLIYYSQIVNDFQKGDIAEGYSVSREKKESFPLTVTSAQKNPTAFYLCASSRDRLNTEAFFGQGTRLTVV.

This clonotype was counted once. A much larger clonotype is one base distant, so this may be a read error. No conserved phenylalanine or tryptophan ends this CDR3, so it is likely a read error. The gene calls are TRBV4-1 and TRBJ2-7, with TRBD2 matching 9 bases. The germline gives CDR1 MGHRA, CDR2 YSYEKL. The trim removed 5 bases at V and 4 bases at J, leaving 15 bases unmatched. The CDR3 is 17 residues long. The CDR3 loop reads CASSLPEVAGASYEQYL. CDR3 sequence (DNA): TGCGCCAGCAGCTTACCGGAAGTAGCGGGAGCATCGTACGAGCAGTACCTC.

This clonotype appeared many times. The gene calls are TRBV7-9 and TRBJ1-4, with D tentatively TRBD1 (6 bases). The CDR3 extends over 14 amino acids. CDR1 is SEHNR, CDR2 FQNEAQ, per germline (reference sequence). With 5 bases removed from V and 7 bases from J, the gap between germline ends came to 14 bases. For the CDR3, the DNA is TGTGCCAGCAGCAAGGACAGTTCGGGTGAAAAACTGTTTTTT. Translation gives CASSKDSSGEKLFF.

This clonotype showed up many times. V usage is TRBV20-1 and J usage is TRBJ1-6, with 10 bases identical to TRBD1. Germline CDR1 DFQATT, CDR2 SNEGSKA (reference sequence). The V gene end was trimmed by 0 bases and the J gene end by 7 bases; junction bases not matched to a gene: 6. The CDR3 loop spans 16 amino acids. The CDR3 reads CSARDLGTGVNSPLHF. For the CDR3, the DNA is TGCAGTGCTAGAGATCTCGGGACAGGGGTCAATTCACCCCTCCACTTT.

The table lists this clonotype with many counts. The chain carries TRBV7-2 and TRBJ1-5; no clear D gene. This CDR3 region has 15 residues. Trimming left V 4 bases short and J 5 bases short, with 15 bases between. In germline, CDR1 is SGHTA, CDR2 FQGNSA. CDR3 loop: CASSSQPGPDQPQHF. CDR3 DNA: TGTGCCAGCAGCTCTCAGCCAGGTCCGGATCAGCCCCAGCATTTT.

This clonotype was counted many times. This chain uses TRBV29-1 with TRBJ2-2, with 13 positions matching TRBD2. Germline CDR1 SQVTM, CDR2 ANQGSEA. The CDR3 is 17 amino acids. After removal of 6 bases from V and 6 bases from J, the junction contained 13 bases not matched to a gene. The CDR3 nucleotides read TGCAGCGTCCACGAACCCAAACTAGCGGGAGGGCCCGGGGAGCTGTTTTTT. Translating gives CSVHEPKLAGGPGELFF.

This clonotype has ten or more counts. V and J are TRBV11-1 and TRBJ1-6, with 10 bases lining up with TRBD1. Looked up from germline, CDR1 is SGHAT and CDR2 is FQDESV (reference sequence). The trim removed 7 bases at V and 8 bases at J, leaving 5 bases unmatched. The CDR3 loop spans 14 amino acids. The CDR3 region is CASTLGTGDSPLHF. CDR3 bases: TGTGCCAGCACCCTAGGGACAGGGGATTCACCCCTCCACTTT.

The sample holds many counts of this clonotype. At one of its ends the junction is not consistent with the germline gene, which may arise from a read error. This chain joins TRBV27 and TRBJ1-5; D gene uncertain. The germline V gene encodes CDR1 MNHEY and CDR2 SMNVEV (reference sequence). There are 16 residues in the CDR3. The DNA of the CDR3 is TGTGCCAGCAGTTTATCGTGGGGAGTAGGTAATCGGCCCCAGCATTTT. It yields the protein CASSLSWGVGNRPQHF.

In its sample, this clonotype was seen many times. This sequence joins TRBV28 and TRBJ2-5; 15 nucleotides match TRBD2. Matching the DNA end better, TRBJ2-1 makes the J call doubtful. Per the germline V gene, CDR1 is MDHEN and CDR2 is SYDVKM. The CDR3 consists of 16 residues. As DNA, the CDR3 is TGTGCCAGCAGTTTTGGGGGACTAGCGGGAGGCAATGAGCAGTTCTTC. Encoded protein: CASSFGGLAGGNEQFF.

The chain joins TRBV9 to TRBJ1-4; 9 nucleotides agree with TRBD1. This CDR3 is 14 amino acids long. Germline V gene lookup returns CDR1 SGDLS and CDR2 YYNGEE. The V and J ends lost 3 bases and 6 bases, in that order; junction bases with no gene match: 3. DNA of the CDR3: TGTGCCAGCAGCGGCCGGGACAGGGATGAAAAACTGTTTTTT. Translation gives CASSGRDRDEKLFF.

To note about this clonotype: The limits of the CDR3 on the DNA are not certain, so only TCRdb's listed CDR3 is given. This chain uses TRBV5-6 with TRBJ2-1; the D segment call TRBD1 is taken from the table without a DNA check. With termini counted, the CDR3 has 12 amino acids. Germline lookup yields CDR1 SGHDT and CDR2 YYEEEE. The chain's CDR3 is CASSFGPGEQFF.

Of note for this clonotype: One junction end disagrees with the germline gene, perhaps due to a read error. J is TRBJ1-5 and V is TRBV5-6, with TRBD1 identical over 8 bases. Germline lookup yields CDR1 SGHDT and CDR2 YYEEEE. The CDR3 totals 14 residues. This CDR3 is CASSEQGGGQLQHF. Here the CDR3 DNA reads TGTGCCAGCAGCGAACAGGGGGGGGGTCAGCTCCAGCATTTT.

The sample holds many counts of this clonotype. The gene calls are TRBV7-9 and TRBJ2-7, with D maybe TRBD2 (5 bases). CDR1 and CDR2 from the germline V gene are SEHNR and FQNEAQ (reference sequence). The V end was cut by 2 bases, the J end by 4 bases, with 24 bases between. This CDR3 has 18 amino acids. CDR3 sequence reads: CASSLPEGIPSPVYEQYF. The CDR3 DNA reads as TGTGCCAGCAGCTTACCCGAGGGTATCCCGTCCCCCGTTTACGAGCAGTACTTC.

This clonotype has just a few counts. The chain carries TRBV4-2 and TRBJ1-1; possibly TRBD1 for D (5 bases). The germline V gene has CDR1 LGHNA and CDR2 YNFKEQ. The CDR3 is 15 residues long. The ends were cut back, 0 bases at V and 3 bases at J, with 11 bases in the middle. CDR3 region: CASSQEGRADTEAFF. In nucleotides, the CDR3 is TGTGCCAGCAGCCAAGAGGGCAGGGCGGACACTGAAGCTTTCTTT.

Ten or more counts support this clonotype. V gene TRBV7-2 combines with J gene TRBJ2-1; D remains unclear. Germline CDR1 and CDR2: SGHTA and FQGNSA. The CDR3 length is 12 residues. Deletions cut 6 bases from V and 3 bases from J, with 6 bases between. Here the CDR3 DNA reads TGTGCCAGCAGTCGCAACTACAATGAGCAGTTCTTC. Translating gives CASSRNYNEQFF.

The chain has TRBV12-3 or TRBV12-4 and TRBJ1-2; 9 bases agree with TRBD1. The CDR3 spans 15 residues. The V and J ends lost 8 bases and 4 bases, in that order; junction bases with no gene match: 11. CDR3 nucleotide sequence: TGTGCCAGCTCACCATCGGGACAGGGCCCCTATGGCTACACCTTC. Translating it yields CASSPSGQGPYGYTF.

This clonotype has ten or more counts. The V call is TRBV20-1, the J call TRBJ1-2; 7 nucleotides match TRBD1. Germline trimming cut 3 bases from V and 6 bases from J; bases unmatched to any gene: 7. CDR3 size: 13 residues. Germline V gene sequence: CDR1 DFQATT, CDR2 SNEGSKA (reference sequence). CDR3 nucleotide sequence: TGCAGTGCTAGCGGACAGGTTGGGGATGGCTACACCTTC. This gives the protein CSASGQVGDGYTF.

This clonotype was counted ten times or more. The rearrangement uses TRBV4-1 and TRBJ2-3; TRBD2 matches at 8 bases. Per the germline V gene, CDR1 is MGHRA and CDR2 is YSYEKL. The CDR3 spans 15 residues. With 6 bases clipped from V and 1 base from J, the junction kept 6 bases outside the gene matches. In nucleotides, the CDR3 is TGCGCCAGCAGAGGAGCGGGAGATGGCACAGATACGCAGTATTTT. It yields the protein CASRGAGDGTDTQYF.

In its sample, this clonotype was seen a few times. The rearrangement links TRBV29-1 to TRBJ2-1; D assignment may be TRBD1 or TRBD2 (6 bases each). V lost 7 bases and J 0 bases, leaving 13 bases between the germline ends. This CDR3 comprises 14 residues. Germline assignment: CDR1 SQVTM and CDR2 ANQGSEA. This CDR3 is CSAGGLSSYNEQFF. The CDR3 DNA sequence: TGCAGCGCCGGGGGCCTTAGCTCCTACAATGAGCAGTTCTTC.

This clonotype was counted many times. The chain joins TRBV19 to TRBJ1-2, with 9 bases aligning to TRBD1. The CDR3 consists of 13 residues. J was trimmed by 7 bases and V by 6 bases; bases with no gene match: 6. Germline V lookup: CDR1 LNHDA, CDR2 SQIVND (reference sequence). This CDR3 is CASSPPDRGGYTF. The CDR3 bases are TGTGCCAGTAGCCCCCCGGACAGGGGTGGCTACACCTTC.

This clonotype was observed many times. The V and J genes are TRBV29-1 and TRBJ2-7; TRBD1 matches 8 bases. V shed 4 bases and J 9 bases; nucleotides not matched to a gene: 8. Germline CDR1 and CDR2: SQVTM and ANQGSEA. CDR3 length: 12 residues. CDR3 nucleotides: TGCAGCGTTGGCGACGGACAGGGTAGGCAGTACTTC. Translated, it gives CSVGDGQGRQYF.

This clonotype has at least ten counts. The chain has TRBV4-2 and TRBJ2-1; unclear D gene. Germline CDR1 and CDR2: LGHNA and YNFKEQ. The CDR3 length is 16 residues. With 0 bases removed from V and 0 bases from J, the gap between germline ends came to 9 bases. CDR3 sequence: CASSQESGSSYNEQFF. CDR3 DNA: TGTGCCAGCAGCCAAGAATCCGGTAGCTCCTACAATGAGCAGTTCTTC.

This clonotype was detected a few times. J is TRBJ1-1 and V is TRBV25-1; 8 nucleotides line up with TRBD1. From germline, CDR1 is MGHDK and CDR2 SYGVNS. CDR3 length: 15 amino acids. V dropped 3 bases and J dropped 4; count of bases not matched to a gene: 7. CDR3 residues: CASSDAGGWGTEAFF. In DNA, the CDR3 is TGTGCCAGCAGTGATGCAGGGGGCTGGGGCACTGAAGCTTTCTTT.

As to this clonotype: A much more abundant neighbour one base away suggests this may be a read error. DNA for the CDR3: TGCGCCAGCAGCCAAGACCCAACTTCTAGCGGGAGGCTTTTAGAGCTGTACTTC. Amino acid sequence: CASSQDPTSSGRLLELYF. The chain combines TRBV4-3 with TRBJ2-7; 11 nucleotides line up with TRBD2. Germline lookup yields CDR1 LGHNA and CDR2 YSLEER. The CDR3 runs to 18 residues.